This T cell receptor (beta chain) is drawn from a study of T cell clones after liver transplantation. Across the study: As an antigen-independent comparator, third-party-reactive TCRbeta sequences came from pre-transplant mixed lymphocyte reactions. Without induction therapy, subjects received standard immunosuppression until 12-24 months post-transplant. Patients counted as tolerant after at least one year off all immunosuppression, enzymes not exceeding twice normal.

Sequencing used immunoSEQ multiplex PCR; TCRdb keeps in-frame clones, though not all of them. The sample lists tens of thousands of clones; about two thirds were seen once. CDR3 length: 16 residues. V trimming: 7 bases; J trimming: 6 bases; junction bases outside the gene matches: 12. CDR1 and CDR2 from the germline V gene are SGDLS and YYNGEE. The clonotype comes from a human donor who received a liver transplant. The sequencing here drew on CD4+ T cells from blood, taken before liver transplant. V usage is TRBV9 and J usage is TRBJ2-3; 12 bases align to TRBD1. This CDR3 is CASSRGDRGLADTQYF. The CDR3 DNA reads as TGTGCCAGCTCCAGGGGGGACAGGGGGCTCGCGGATACGCAGTATTTT.